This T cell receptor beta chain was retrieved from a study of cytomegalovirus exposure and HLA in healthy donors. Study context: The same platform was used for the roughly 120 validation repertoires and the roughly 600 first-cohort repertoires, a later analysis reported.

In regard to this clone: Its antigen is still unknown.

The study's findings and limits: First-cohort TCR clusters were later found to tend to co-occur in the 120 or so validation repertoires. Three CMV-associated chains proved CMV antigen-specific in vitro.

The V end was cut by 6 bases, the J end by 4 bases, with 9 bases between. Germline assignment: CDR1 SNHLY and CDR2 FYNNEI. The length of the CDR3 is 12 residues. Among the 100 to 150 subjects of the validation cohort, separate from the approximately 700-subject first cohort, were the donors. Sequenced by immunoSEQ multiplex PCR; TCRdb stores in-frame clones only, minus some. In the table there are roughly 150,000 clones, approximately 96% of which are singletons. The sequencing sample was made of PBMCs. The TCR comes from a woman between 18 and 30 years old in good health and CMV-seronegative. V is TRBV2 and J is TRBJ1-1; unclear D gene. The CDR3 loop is CASRPGSTEAFF. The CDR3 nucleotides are TGTGCCAGCAGACCGGGGAGCACTGAAGCTTTCTTT. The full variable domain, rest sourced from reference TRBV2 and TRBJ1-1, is EPEVTQTPSHQVTQMGQEVILRCVPISNHLYFYWYRQILGQKVEFLVSFYNNEISEKSEIFDDQFSVERPDGSNFTLKIRSTKLEDSAMYFCASRPGSTEAFFGQGTRLTVV.